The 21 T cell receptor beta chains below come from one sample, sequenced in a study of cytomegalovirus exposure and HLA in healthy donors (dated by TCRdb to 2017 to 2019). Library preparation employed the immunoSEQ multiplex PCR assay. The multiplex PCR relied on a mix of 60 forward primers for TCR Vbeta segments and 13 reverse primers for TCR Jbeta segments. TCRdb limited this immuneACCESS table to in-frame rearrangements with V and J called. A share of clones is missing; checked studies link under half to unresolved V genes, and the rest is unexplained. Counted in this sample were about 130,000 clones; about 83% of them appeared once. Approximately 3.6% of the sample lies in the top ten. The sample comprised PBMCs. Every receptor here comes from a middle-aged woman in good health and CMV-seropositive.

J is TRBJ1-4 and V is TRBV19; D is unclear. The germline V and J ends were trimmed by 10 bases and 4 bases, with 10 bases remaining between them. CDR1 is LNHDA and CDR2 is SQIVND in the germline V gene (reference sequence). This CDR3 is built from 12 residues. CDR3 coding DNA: TGTGCCACACTCGGGAATAATGAAAAACTGTTTTTT. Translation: CATLGNNEKLFF.

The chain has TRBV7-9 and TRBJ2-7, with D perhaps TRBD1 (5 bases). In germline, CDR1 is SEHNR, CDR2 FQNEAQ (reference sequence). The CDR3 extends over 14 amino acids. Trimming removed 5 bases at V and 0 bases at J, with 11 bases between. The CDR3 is CASSGARSSYEQYF. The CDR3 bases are TGTGCCAGCAGCGGGGCGAGGAGCTCCTACGAGCAGTACTTC. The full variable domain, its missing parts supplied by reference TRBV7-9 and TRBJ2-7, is DTGVSQNPRHKITKRGQNVTFRCDPISEHNRLYWYRQTLGQGPEFLTYFQNEAQLEKSRLLSDRFSAERPKGSFSTLEIQRTEQGDSAMYLCASSGARSSYEQYFGPGTRLTVT.

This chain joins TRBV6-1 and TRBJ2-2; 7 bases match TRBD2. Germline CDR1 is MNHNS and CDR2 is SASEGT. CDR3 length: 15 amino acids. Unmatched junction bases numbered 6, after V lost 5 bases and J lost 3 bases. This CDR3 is CASSWTRGDTGELFF. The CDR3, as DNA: TGTGCCAGCAGTTGGACTAGGGGCGACACCGGGGAGCTGTTTTTT.

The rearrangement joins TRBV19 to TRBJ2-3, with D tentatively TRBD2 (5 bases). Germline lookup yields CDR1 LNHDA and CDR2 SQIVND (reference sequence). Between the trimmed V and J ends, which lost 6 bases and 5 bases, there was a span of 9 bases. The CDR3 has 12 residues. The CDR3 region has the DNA TGTGCCAGTAGCCTAGGAGGAGATACGCAGTATTTT. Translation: CASSLGGDTQYF.

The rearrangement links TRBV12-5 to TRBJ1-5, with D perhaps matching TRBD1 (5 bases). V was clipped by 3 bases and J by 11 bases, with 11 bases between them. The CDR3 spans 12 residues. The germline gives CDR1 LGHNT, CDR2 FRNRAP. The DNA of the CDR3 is TGTGCTAGTGGTTTAGTGGGGCGAGCCCAGCATTTT. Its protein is CASGLVGRAQHF.

CDR3 DNA: TGCGCCAGTGTCATGATTCCAGGGGACGAGCAGTACTTC. It is translated as CASVMIPGDEQYF. The chain has TRBV5-1 and TRBJ2-7; TRBD1 is a possible D gene (6 bases). CDR3 length: 13 amino acids. Germline V CDR1 and CDR2: SGHRS, YFSETQ. V shed 8 bases and J shed 5 bases, with 17 bases lying between them.

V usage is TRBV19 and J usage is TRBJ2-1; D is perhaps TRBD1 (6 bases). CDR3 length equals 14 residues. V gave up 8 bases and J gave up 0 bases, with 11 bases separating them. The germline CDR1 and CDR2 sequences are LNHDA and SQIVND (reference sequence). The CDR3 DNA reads TGTGCCAGTCAACAGGGTTACTCCTACAATGAGCAGTTCTTC. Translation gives CASQQGYSYNEQFF.

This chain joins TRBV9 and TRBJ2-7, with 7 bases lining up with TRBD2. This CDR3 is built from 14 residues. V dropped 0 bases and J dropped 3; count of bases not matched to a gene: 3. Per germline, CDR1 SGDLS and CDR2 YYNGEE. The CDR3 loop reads CASSVAGLSYEQYF. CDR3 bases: TGTGCCAGCAGCGTAGCGGGACTAAGCTACGAGCAGTACTTC.

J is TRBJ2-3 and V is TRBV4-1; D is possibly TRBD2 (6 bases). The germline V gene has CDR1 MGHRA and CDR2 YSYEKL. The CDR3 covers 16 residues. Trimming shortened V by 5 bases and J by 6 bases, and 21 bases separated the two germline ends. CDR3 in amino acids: CASSASFAGTRDTQYF. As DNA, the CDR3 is TGCGCCAGCAGCGCAAGCTTTGCGGGAACCCGCGATACGCAGTATTTT.

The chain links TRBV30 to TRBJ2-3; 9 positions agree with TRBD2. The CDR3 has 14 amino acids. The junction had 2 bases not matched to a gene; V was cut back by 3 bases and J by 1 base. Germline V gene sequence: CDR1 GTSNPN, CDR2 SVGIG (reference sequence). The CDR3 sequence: CAWRLAGGTDTQYF. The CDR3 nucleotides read TGTGCCTGGAGATTAGCGGGAGGCACAGATACGCAGTATTTT. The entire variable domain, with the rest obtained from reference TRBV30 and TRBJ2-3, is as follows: SQTIHQWPATLVQPVGSPLSLECTVEGTSNPNLYWYRQAAGRGLQLLFYSVGIGQISSEVPQNLSASRPQDRQFILSSKKLLLSDSGFYLCAWRLAGGTDTQYFGPGTRLTVL.

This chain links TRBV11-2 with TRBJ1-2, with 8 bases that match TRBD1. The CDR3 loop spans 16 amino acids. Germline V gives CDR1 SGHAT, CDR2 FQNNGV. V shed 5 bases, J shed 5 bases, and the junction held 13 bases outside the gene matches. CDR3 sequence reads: CASSEGQDLFRYGYTF. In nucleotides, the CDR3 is TGTGCCAGCAGCGAGGGACAGGACCTATTCCGATATGGCTACACCTTC.

This chain's CDR3 is CASSPTSGSDTEAFF. CDR3 DNA: TGTGCCAGCTCACCCACTTCAGGATCGGACACTGAAGCTTTCTTT. The chain has TRBV18 and TRBJ1-1; D unclear. The ends were cut back, 3 bases at V and 3 bases at J, with 14 bases in the middle. CDR3 size: 15 residues. The germline V gene encodes CDR1 KGHSH and CDR2 LQKENI.

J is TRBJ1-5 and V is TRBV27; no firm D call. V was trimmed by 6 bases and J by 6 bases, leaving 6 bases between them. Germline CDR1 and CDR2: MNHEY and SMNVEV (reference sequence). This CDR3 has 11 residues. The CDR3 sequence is CASSSRQPQHF. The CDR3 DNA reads TGTGCCAGCAGCTCCCGTCAGCCCCAGCATTTT.

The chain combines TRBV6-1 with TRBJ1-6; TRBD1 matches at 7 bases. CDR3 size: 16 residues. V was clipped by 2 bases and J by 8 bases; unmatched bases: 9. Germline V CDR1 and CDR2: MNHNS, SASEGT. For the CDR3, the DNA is TGTGCCAGCAGTGAAATGTCAGGGGGACTGCATTCACCCCTCCACTTT. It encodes CASSEMSGGLHSPLHF.

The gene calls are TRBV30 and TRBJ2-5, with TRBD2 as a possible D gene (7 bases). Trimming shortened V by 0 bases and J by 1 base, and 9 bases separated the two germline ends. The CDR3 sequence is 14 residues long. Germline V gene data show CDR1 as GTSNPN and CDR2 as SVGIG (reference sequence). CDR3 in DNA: TGTGCCTGGAGTGTAGGGGGGGCCCAAGAGACCCAGTACTTC. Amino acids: CAWSVGGAQETQYF.

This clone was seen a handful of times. The CDR3 reads CASSGRAVDEQFF. The DNA of the CDR3 is TGTGCCAGCAGCGGGAGGGCCGTAGATGAGCAGTTCTTC. The V gene is TRBV7-2, the J gene TRBJ2-1; 7 bases map to TRBD2. J lost 8 bases, V lost 5 bases, and 6 bases had no gene match. Germline CDR1 and CDR2: SGHTA and FQGNSA. This CDR3 has 13 residues.

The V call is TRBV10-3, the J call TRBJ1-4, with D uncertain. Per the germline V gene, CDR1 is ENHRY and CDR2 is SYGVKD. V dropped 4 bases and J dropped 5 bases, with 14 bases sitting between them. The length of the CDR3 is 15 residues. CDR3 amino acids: CAISAQARVNEKLFF. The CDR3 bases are TGTGCCATCAGTGCCCAAGCCCGGGTAAATGAAAAACTGTTTTTT.

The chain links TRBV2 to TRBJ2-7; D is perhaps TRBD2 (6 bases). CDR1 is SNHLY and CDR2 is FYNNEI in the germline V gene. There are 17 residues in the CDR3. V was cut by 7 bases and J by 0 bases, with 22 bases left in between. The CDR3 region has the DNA TGTGCCAGCAATCCGCTGGGGGGACTTAGGGACTCCTACGAGCAGTACTTC. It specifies CASNPLGGLRDSYEQYF.

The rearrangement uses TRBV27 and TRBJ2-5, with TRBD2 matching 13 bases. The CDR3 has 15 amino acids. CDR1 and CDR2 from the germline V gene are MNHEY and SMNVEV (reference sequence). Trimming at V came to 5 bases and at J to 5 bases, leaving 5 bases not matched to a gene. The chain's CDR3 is CASSLTSGRFETQYF. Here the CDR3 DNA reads TGTGCCAGCAGTCTGACTAGCGGGAGGTTTGAGACCCAGTACTTC.

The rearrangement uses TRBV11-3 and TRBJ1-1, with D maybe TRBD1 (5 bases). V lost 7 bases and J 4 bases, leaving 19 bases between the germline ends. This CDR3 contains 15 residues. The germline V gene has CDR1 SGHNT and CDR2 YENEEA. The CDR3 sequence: CASTKAGQGGTEAFF. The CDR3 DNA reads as TGTGCCAGCACCAAGGCGGGGCAGGGCGGCACTGAAGCTTTCTTT.

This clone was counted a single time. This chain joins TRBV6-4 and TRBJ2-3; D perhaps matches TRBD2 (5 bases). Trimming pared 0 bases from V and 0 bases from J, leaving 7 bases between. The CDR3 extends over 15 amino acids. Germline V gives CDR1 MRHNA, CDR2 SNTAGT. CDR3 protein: CASSDSERSTDTQYF. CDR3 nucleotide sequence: TGTGCCAGCAGTGACTCAGAGCGGAGCACAGATACGCAGTATTTT.